The source of this T cell receptor beta chain is a study of T cells in Graves' hyperthyroidism and ophthalmopathy. For ophthalmopathy patients, the Clinical Activity Score was at least 3 and the NOSPECS grade at least 4; duration was under 3 months. Orbital computed tomography and thyroid ultrasound, together with serum TRAb and thyroxine and clinical symptoms, were used for diagnoses. TCR beta CDR3 sequences were amplified from RNA transcripts. HTBI primers were the set used in a first-round RT-PCR of the TCR CDR3. TCRdb re-derived calls from the multiplex PCR reads in MiXCR, one entry per CDR3 protein. In the table there are almost 500,000 distinct CDR3 sequences, roughly 23% of which are singletons. This clonotype came up many times. The length of the CDR3 is 14 residues. Trimming took 3 bases from V and 4 from J; bases not matched to a gene: 4. Germline CDR1 and CDR2: MNHEY and SMNVEV (reference sequence).

Sequenced sample: blood. This sequence joins TRBV27 and TRBJ1-1, with TRBD1 matching 8 bases. The receptor comes from a woman in her 70s with Graves' ophthalmopathy. The CDR3: CASSFQGATTEAFF. CDR3 bases: TGTGCCAGCAGTTTCCAGGGGGCGACCACTGAAGCTTTCTTT.